These T cell receptor beta chains were read from a single sample in a study of shared clonotypes between healthy human individuals. The method was immunoSEQ multiplex PCR; TCRdb's version includes in-frame clones alone and lacks a portion of them. The sample shows fewer than 2.5 million clones, approximately 93% of them seen only once. Sequencing input: naive CD4+ T cells from PBMCs. The receptors were gathered from a man younger than 35 in good health. Some clones in this sample may be carry-over from other donors' samples. Each CDR3 is given without its conserved first and last residue. Clone size, where shown, is once, few, many, or a class for clones that have expanded.

clone size,V gene,J gene,CDR3 protein
-,TRBV30,TRBJ2-2,AWRPGRKNTGELF
-,TRBV6-5,TRBJ2-7,ASSYSGGLYEQY
-,TRBV27,TRBJ2-7,ASSRDRSYEQY
-,TRBV9,TRBJ2-3,ASSVGGGRGTDTQY
-,TRBV7-6,-,ASSLGQNYEQY
-,TRBV19,TRBJ2-3,ASSMLIITDTQY
-,TRBV6-5,TRBJ2-6,ASKTGPSGANVLT
once,TRBV9,TRBJ2-2,ASSVSLAVNTGELF
-,TRBV29-1,TRBJ2-1,SVESGLAGSYNEQF
-,TRBV11-1,TRBJ2-7,ASSHWGTGSYEQY
-,TRBV19,TRBJ2-1,ASSDGYNEQF
-,TRBV9,TRBJ1-6,ASSVEQNSPLH
-,TRBV5-1,TRBJ1-1,ASSLYPGETEAF
-,TRBV13,TRBJ2-2,ASSPSGEDRGELF
-,TRBV6-6,TRBJ2-7,ASSRGRPQIKYEQY
-,TRBV27,TRBJ2-3,ASKGVGGGTDTQY
-,TRBV28,TRBJ2-7,ASSLSGTKTYEQY
-,TRBV30,TRBJ2-5,AWSGGLTEEQY
-,TRBV28,TRBJ1-2,ASTDIPRGAGGGYT
-,TRBV2,TRBJ2-7,ASSRGVPGQGTYEQY
-,TRBV7-9,TRBJ2-7,ASSKPGTGESWREQY
-,TRBV7-8,TRBJ1-1,ASSFSARMNTEAF
-,TRBV2,TRBJ1-1,ASSEGGRGLATEAF
-,TRBV10-3,TRBJ2-2,AIRGFFNTGELF
-,TRBV7-3,TRBJ2-2,ASSSLGINTGELF
once,TRBV2,TRBJ2-5,ASMRDTGGTQY
-,TRBV13,TRBJ2-7,ASSPPAGDPYEQY
-,TRBV18,TRBJ1-2,ASSPNLELDGYT